This T cell receptor (beta chain) was sequenced during a study of T-cell memory formation after mild COVID-19. Germline V gene lookup returns CDR1 SGDLS and CDR2 YYNGEE. Trimming removed 0 bases from V and 5 bases from J, with 8 bases in between. There are 14 residues in the CDR3. As concerns this clonotype: Its antigen is as yet unknown.

TCRdb re-analysed the 5' RACE reads in MiXCR, keeping a single row per CDR3 protein. The table has a few hundred thousand distinct CDR3 sequences, around an eighth seen once. Study-wide points: Clones that contracted clustered mainly in CM and EM if CD4+ and in EMRA if CD8+. Confirmation of SARS-CoV-2 specificity was lacking for second-wave clones peaking day 37. Some SARS-CoV-2-responding clones were already detected in memory before infection.

This clonotype was sampled from a man between 18 and 29 years old who had mild COVID-19 (a few samples of this study predate the infection). Cell type and time point are not known. Sequences were obtained from PBMCs or a T cell subset sorted from them (not recorded which). V gene TRBV9 combines with J gene TRBJ2-2; the D is unclear. CDR3 in amino acids: CASSVGHTTGELFF. The CDR3 DNA reads as TGTGCCAGCAGCGTAGGGCACACTACCGGGGAGCTGTTTTTT.